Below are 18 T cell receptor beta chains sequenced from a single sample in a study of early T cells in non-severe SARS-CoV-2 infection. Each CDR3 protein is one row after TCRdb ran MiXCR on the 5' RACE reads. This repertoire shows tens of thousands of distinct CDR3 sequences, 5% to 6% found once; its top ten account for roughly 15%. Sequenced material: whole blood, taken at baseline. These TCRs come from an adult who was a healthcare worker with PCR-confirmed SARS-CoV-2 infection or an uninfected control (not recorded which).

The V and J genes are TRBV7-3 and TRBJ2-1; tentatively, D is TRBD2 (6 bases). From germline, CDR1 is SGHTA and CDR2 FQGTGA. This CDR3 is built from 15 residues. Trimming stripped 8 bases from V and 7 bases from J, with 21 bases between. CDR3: CASGPPPGLTNEQFF. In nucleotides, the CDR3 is TGTGCCAGCGGCCCGCCCCCCGGACTAACAAATGAGCAGTTCTTC.

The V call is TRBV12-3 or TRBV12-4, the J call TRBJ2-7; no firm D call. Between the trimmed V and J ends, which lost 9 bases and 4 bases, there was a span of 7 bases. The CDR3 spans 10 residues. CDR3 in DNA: TGTGCCAGGTCACCTTACGAGCAGTACTTC. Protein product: CARSPYEQYF.

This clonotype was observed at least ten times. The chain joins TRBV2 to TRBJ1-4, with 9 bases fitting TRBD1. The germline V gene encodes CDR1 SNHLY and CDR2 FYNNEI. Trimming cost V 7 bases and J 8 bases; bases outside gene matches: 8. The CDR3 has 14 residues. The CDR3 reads CASNTGGAGEKLFF. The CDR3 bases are TGTGCCAGCAACACAGGGGGCGCGGGGGAAAAACTGTTTTTT.

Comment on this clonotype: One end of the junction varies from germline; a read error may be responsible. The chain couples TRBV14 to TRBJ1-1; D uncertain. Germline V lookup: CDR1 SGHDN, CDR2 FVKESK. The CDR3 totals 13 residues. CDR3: CASNQLPYTEAFF. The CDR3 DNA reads TGTGCCAGCAACCAATTACCATACACTGAAGCTTTCTTT. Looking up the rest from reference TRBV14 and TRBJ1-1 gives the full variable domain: EAGVTQFPSHSVIEKGQTVTLRCDPISGHDNLYWYRRVMGKEIKFLLHFVKESKQDESGMPNNRFLAERTGGTYSTLKVQPAELEDSGVYFCASNQLPYTEAFFGQGTRLTVV.

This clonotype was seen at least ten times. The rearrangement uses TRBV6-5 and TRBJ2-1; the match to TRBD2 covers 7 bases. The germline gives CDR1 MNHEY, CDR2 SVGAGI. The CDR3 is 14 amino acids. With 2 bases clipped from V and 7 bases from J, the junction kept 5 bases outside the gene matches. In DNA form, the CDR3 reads TGTGCCAGCAGTTACACCAGCGGGGTTAATGAGCAGTTCTTC. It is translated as CASSYTSGVNEQFF.

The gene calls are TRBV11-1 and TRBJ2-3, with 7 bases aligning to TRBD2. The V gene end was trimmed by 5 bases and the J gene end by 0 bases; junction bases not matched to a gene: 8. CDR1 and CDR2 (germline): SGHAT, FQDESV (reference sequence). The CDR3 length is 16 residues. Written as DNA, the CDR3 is TGTGCCAGCAGCCCCGTAGCGGGCGCTAGCACAGATACGCAGTATTTT. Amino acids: CASSPVAGASTDTQYF. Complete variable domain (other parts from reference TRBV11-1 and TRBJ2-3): EAEVAQSPRYKITEKSQAVAFWCDPISGHATLYWYRQILGQGPELLVQFQDESVVDDSQLPKDRFSAERLKGVDSTLKIQPAELGDSAMYLCASSPVAGASTDTQYFGPGTRLTVL.

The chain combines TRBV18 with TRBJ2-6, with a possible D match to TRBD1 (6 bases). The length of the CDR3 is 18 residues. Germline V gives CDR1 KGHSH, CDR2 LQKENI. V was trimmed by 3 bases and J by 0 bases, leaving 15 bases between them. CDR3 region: CASSPAGAASSGANVLTF. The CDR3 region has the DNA TGTGCCAGCTCACCGGCAGGGGCGGCCTCCTCTGGGGCCAACGTCCTGACTTTC.

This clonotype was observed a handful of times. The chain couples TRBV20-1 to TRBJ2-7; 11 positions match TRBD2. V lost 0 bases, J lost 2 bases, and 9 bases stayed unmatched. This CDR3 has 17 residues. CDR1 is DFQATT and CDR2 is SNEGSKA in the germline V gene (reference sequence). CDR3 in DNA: TGCAGTGCTAGAGATGGGGCTAGCGGGGGGACCACCTACGAGCAGTACTTC. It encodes CSARDGASGGTTYEQYF.

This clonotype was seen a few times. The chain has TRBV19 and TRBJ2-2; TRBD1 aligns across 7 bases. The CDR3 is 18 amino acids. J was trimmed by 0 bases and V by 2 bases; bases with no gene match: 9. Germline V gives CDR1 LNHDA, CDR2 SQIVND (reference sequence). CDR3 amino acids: CASSIRELTGSNTGELFF. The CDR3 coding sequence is TGTGCCAGTAGTATACGAGAATTGACAGGGTCGAACACCGGGGAGCTGTTTTTT.

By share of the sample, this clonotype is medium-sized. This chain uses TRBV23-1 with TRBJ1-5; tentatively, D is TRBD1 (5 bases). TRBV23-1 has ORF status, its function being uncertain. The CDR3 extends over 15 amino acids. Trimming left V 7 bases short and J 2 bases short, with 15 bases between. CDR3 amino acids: CASNPAGTGNQPQHF. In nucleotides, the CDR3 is TGCGCCAGCAATCCGGCCGGGACGGGCAATCAGCCCCAGCATTTT.

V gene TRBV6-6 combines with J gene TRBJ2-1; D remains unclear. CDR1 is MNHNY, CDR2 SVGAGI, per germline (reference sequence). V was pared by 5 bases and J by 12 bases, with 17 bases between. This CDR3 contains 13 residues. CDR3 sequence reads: CASSPPGNPGQFF. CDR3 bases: TGTGCCAGCAGTCCACCGGGCAACCCTGGGCAGTTCTTC.

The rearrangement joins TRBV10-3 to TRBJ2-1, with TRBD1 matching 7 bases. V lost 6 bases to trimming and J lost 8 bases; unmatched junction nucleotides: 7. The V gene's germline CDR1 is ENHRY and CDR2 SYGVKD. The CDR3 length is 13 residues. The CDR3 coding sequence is TGTGCCATCAGCACTGACAGGGAGCATGAGCAGTTCTTC. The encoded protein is CAISTDREHEQFF.

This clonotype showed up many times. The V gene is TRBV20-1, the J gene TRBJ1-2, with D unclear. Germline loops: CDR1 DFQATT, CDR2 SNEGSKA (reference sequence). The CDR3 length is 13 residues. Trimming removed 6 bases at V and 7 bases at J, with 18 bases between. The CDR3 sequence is CSADTWGRAGYTF. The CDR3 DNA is TGCAGTGCAGACACTTGGGGTCGGGCTGGCTACACCTTC.

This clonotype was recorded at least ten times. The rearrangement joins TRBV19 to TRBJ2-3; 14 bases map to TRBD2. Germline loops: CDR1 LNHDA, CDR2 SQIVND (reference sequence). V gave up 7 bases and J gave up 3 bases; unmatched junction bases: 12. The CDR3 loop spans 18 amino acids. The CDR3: CASTLGGLAGAGTDTQYF. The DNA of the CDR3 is TGTGCCAGTACTCTCGGGGGACTAGCGGGGGCCGGAACAGATACGCAGTATTTT. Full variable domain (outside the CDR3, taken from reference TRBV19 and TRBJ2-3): DGGITQSPKYLFRKEGQNVTLSCEQNLNHDAMYWYRQDPGQGLRLIYYSQIVNDFQKGDIAEGYSVSREKKESFPLTVTSAQKNPTAFYLCASTLGGLAGAGTDTQYFGPGTRLTVL.

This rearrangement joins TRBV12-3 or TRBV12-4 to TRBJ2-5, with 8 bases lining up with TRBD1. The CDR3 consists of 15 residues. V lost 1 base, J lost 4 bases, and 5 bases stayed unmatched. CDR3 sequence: CASSLGGRGRETQYF. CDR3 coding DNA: TGTGCCAGCAGTTTAGGAGGCAGGGGGCGAGAGACCCAGTACTTC.

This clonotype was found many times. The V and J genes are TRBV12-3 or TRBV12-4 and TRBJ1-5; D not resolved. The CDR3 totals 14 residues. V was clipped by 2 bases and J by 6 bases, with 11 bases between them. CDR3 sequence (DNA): TGTGCCAGCAGTTTATACGGTGGCGGTCAGCCCCAGCATTTT. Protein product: CASSLYGGGQPQHF.

CDR3 in amino acids: CASSYSKETQYF. CDR3 DNA sequence: TGTGCCAGCAGTTACTCGAAAGAGACCCAGTACTTC. The rearrangement joins TRBV6-2 or TRBV6-3 to TRBJ2-5; no definite D call. Germline assignment: CDR1 MNHEY and CDR2 SVGEGT. Trimming took 0 bases from V and 3 from J, leaving 2 bases between them. This CDR3 spans 12 amino acids.

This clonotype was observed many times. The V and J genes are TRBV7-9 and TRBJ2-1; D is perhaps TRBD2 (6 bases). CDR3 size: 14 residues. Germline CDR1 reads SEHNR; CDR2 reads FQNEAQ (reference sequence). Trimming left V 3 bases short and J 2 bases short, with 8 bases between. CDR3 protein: CASSFGGAYNEQFF. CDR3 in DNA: TGTGCCAGCAGCTTCGGAGGGGCCTACAATGAGCAGTTCTTC.